These T cell receptor beta chains were read from a single sample in a study of cytomegalovirus exposure and HLA in healthy donors. Sequenced by immunoSEQ multiplex PCR; TCRdb stores in-frame clones only, minus some. The sample has 220,000 or so clones. Sequencing was done on a sample of PBMCs. These receptors were collected from a girl aged 2-9 years in good health and CMV-seropositive. CDR3s include the opening cysteine and the closing phenylalanine or tryptophan. Fields, in order: D gene, V gene, J gene, CDR3 length, CDR3 DNA, CDR3 protein. A D gene is named only where the DNA matches it firmly.

NA	TRBV2	TRBJ1-5	16	TGTGCCAGCAGTGAAGCGCAGGGGTTGGGCAATCAGCCCCAGCATTTT	CASSEAQGLGNQPQHF
NA	TRBV10-3	TRBJ2-1	15	TGTGCCATCAGTGAGTCGCCGGGACACAACAATGAGCAGTTCTTC	CAISESPGHNNEQFF
TRBD1	TRBV7-8	TRBJ2-3	15	TGTGCCAGCAGCTTCTACAGGGGTAGGAAAGATACGCAGTATTTT	CASSFYRGRKDTQYF
TRBD2	TRBV9	TRBJ2-5	16	TGTGCCAGCAGCCTAAATCCGACTAGCGGACAAGAGACCCAGTACTTC	CASSLNPTSGQETQYF
NA	TRBV19	TRBJ1-5	15	TGTGCCAGTAGTGGGGGGAGGCATAGCAATCAGCCCCAGCATTTT	CASSGGRHSNQPQHF
NA	TRBV7-6	TRBJ2-7	15	TGTGCCAGCAGCCCCGGGCGGGGAGCGGGCTACGAGCAGTACTTC	CASSPGRGAGYEQYF
NA	TRBV25-1	TRBJ2-1	15	TGTGCCAGTAAAGCCGGGACTCAGCCGTACAATGAGCAGTTCTTC	CASKAGTQPYNEQFF
NA	TRBV29-1	TRBJ2-7	16	TGCAGCGTCGCAGAGCCTCGTCCGGGAGCTTGGTACGAGCAGTACTTC	CSVAEPRPGAWYEQYF
NA	TRBV28	TRBJ2-1	14	TGTGCCAGCAGAGGAGGGGGGGACTACAATGAGCAGTTCTTC	CASRGGGDYNEQFF
TRBD2	TRBV9	TRBJ2-7	15	TGTGCCAGCAGCGTAGGTGGTAGCGGGATCGGCGAGCAGTACTTC	CASSVGGSGIGEQYF
NA	TRBV5-6	TRBJ1-1	14	TGTGCCAGCAGCTTATTTCGTAAAGGGAGCGAAGCTTTCTTT	CASSLFRKGSEAFF
TRBD1	TRBV19	TRBJ1-2	15	TGTGCCAGTAGTATCCACAGGGGCCGCCGGACGGGCTACACCTTC	CASSIHRGRRTGYTF
TRBD1	TRBV28	TRBJ2-7	13	TGTGCCAGCAGTTGGGACAGGGCCTACGAGCAGTACTTC	CASSWDRAYEQYF
TRBD1	TRBV6-5	TRBJ1-1	16	TGTGCCAGCAGTTACCCGGGGACAGGGGGAAACACTGAAGCTTTCTTT	CASSYPGTGGNTEAFF
TRBD2	TRBV19	TRBJ2-7	15	TGTTTACCCGGACTAGCGGGAGGGCTCTGGCTCGAGCAGTACTTC	CLPGLAGGLWLEQYF
TRBD2	TRBV5-4	TRBJ2-3	17	TGTGCCAGCAGCTACCGACTAGCGGGACATGGGACAGATACGCAGTATTTT	CASSYRLAGHGTDTQYF
NA	TRBV5-1	TRBJ1-4	16	TGCGCCAGCAGCTTGGCCAAGTCCGGGGTTAATGAAAAACTGTTTTTT	CASSLAKSGVNEKLFF
TRBD1	TRBV7-8	TRBJ1-2	15	TGTGCCAGCAGCGGACGAACTCGGACAGGGAATGGCTACACCTTC	CASSGRTRTGNGYTF
TRBD2	TRBV28	TRBJ2-5	16	TGTGCCAGCAGTGCGTTGGGACTAGCGGGAGTTCAGACCCAGTACTTC	CASSALGLAGVQTQYF
TRBD1	TRBV19	TRBJ2-5	13	TGTGCCAGTAGTCAGGGGGCCCAAGAGACCCAGTACTTC	CASSQGAQETQYF
NA	TRBV10-3	TRBJ2-2	18	TGTGCCATCAGTGAGTCCCAGCTGCTGCGGGAGAACACCGGGGAGCTGTTTTTT	CAISESQLLRENTGELFF
NA	TRBV21-1	TRBJ1-3	14	TGTGCCAGCAGCCCCCCGCGCTCTGGAAACACCATATATTTT	CASSPPRSGNTIYF
TRBD1	TRBV27	TRBJ2-6	20	TGTGCCAGCAGTTCCCACAGGGGCGGCAGGATTTTTCCTGGGGCCAACGTCCTGACTTTC	CASSSHRGGRIFPGANVLTF
NA	TRBV5-5	TRBJ2-2	14	TGTGCCAGCAGCGCCTACAGGGAAACCGGGGAGCTGTTTTTT	CASSAYRETGELFF
NA	TRBV4-1	TRBJ1-1	19	TGCGCCAGCAGCCAAGCTTGGGTAAACACAGGATCTCTAAACACTGAAGCCTTCTTT	CASSQAWVNTGSLNTEAFF
NA	TRBV6-5	TRBJ2-1	14	TGTGCCAGCAGTTACTCGGGAGTCTACAATGAGCAGTTCTTC	CASSYSGVYNEQFF
NA	TRBV4-2	TRBJ2-3	20	TGTGCCAGCAGCCAAGGGATCCGGTTGGCACTAGCCCTAGGCACAGATACGCAGTATTTT	CASSQGIRLALALGTDTQYF
TRBD1	TRBV5-1	TRBJ2-3	15	TGCGCCAGCAGCCGCCCGGACAGGGACACAGATACGCAGTATTTT	CASSRPDRDTDTQYF
NA	TRBV27	TRBJ1-1	15	TGTGCCAGCAGACACAGGGAAATGGAGTACACTGAAGCTTTCTTT	CASRHREMEYTEAFF
NA	TRBV9	TRBJ2-5	15	TGTGCCAGCAGCGTTAGCCCGCGGAGCGAAGAGACCCAGTACTTC	CASSVSPRSEETQYF
TRBD1	TRBV4-2	TRBJ2-2	14	TGTGCCAGCAGCCCGGGAACAGGGGGCATGGAGCTGTTTTTT	CASSPGTGGMELFF
TRBD1	TRBV7-3	TRBJ2-5	15	TGTGCCAGCAGCCTGGACAGGGGGGACCAAGAGACCCAGTACTTC	CASSLDRGDQETQYF
NA	TRBV28	TRBJ2-7	13	TGTGCCAGCAGTTTAGCACTTTCCTACGAGCAGTACTTC	CASSLALSYEQYF
NA	TRBV28	TRBJ2-7	14	TGTGCCAGCAGTTTTTCTCTGCGAACCTACGAGCAGTACTTC	CASSFSLRTYEQYF
NA	TRBV30	TRBJ1-2	15	TGTGCCTGGAGCCCCCCCATCACAGGGTCCTATGGCTACACCTTC	CAWSPPITGSYGYTF
TRBD1	TRBV4-1	TRBJ2-1	15	TGCGCCAGCAGCCTTAGGACAGGGTGGTACAATGAGCAGTTCTTC	CASSLRTGWYNEQFF
NA	TRBV2	TRBJ2-7	15	TGTGCCAGCAGCTTAGGAGGATCCCCCAGCTACGAGCAGTACTTC	CASSLGGSPSYEQYF
TRBD2	TRBV5-1	TRBJ2-1	15	TGCGCCAGCAGCTTGTGGTCTAGCGGGAGCAATGAGCAGTTCTTC	CASSLWSSGSNEQFF
TRBD2	TRBV5-1	TRBJ2-3	14	TGCGCCAGCAGCTTGGCTAGCGGGACAGATACGCAGTATTTT	CASSLASGTDTQYF
TRBD2	TRBV4-2	TRBJ2-5	16	TGTGCCAGCAGCCCCACCGGTGGACTAGGCCAAGAGACCCAGTACTTC	CASSPTGGLGQETQYF
NA	TRBV19	TRBJ1-4	14	TGTGCCAGTACCGTCGACAGGAATAATGAAAAACTGTTTTTT	CASTVDRNNEKLFF
TRBD1	TRBV18	TRBJ1-5	15	TGTGCCAGCTCACCCCCAGGGGGGTGGCATCAGCCCCAGCATTTT	CASSPPGGWHQPQHF
NA	TRBV9	TRBJ1-2	14	TGTGCCAGCAGACCCTCCGGGGTACGCTATGGCTACACCTTC	CASRPSGVRYGYTF
TRBD2	TRBV28	TRBJ2-7	15	TGTGCCAGCAGTTTAGTAGCGGGAGGGCCCAACGAGCAGTACTTC	CASSLVAGGPNEQYF
TRBD2	TRBV6-1	TRBJ2-3	15	TGTGCCAGCAGCGCCACTAGCGGGAGCACAGATACGCAGTATTTT	CASSATSGSTDTQYF
TRBD2	TRBV5-6	TRBJ2-5	13	TGTGCCAGCAGGGGAGCGGGAGGAGAGACCCAGTACTTC	CASRGAGGETQYF
TRBD1	TRBV27	TRBJ2-7	13	TGTGCCAGCTGGACCGGGACAGGGGCTGAGCAGTACTTC	CASWTGTGAEQYF